The present TCR beta chain was sequenced within a study of cytomegalovirus exposure and HLA in healthy donors. About this clone itself: What it recognizes is unknown.

Both 60 Vbeta primers and 13 Jbeta primers went into the PCR. Profiled with immunoSEQ multiplex PCR; TCRdb holds only in-frame clones, not every one. The table shows roughly 18,000 clones, with around 75% occurring only once. Findings of the study overall: Productive rates of about 87% or about 30% were seen for most TCR beta V segments in an earlier analysis.

The CDR3 spans 16 residues. V was pared by 3 bases and J by 0 bases, with 10 bases of the junction left unmatched. From germline, CDR1 is GTSNPN and CDR2 SVGIG (reference sequence). The sequenced sample was PBMCs. This receptor was obtained from a man aged 18 to 30 in good health and CMV-seronegative. The chain uses TRBV30 and TRBJ1-1; 7 nucleotides align to TRBD1. CDR3 nucleotide sequence: TGTGCCTGGAGGGCATCACTTACAGGGGTGAACACTGAAGCTTTCTTT. It codes for CAWRASLTGVNTEAFF.